The rows below give T cell receptor beta chains drawn from one sample of a study of T cell changes during pregnancy in multiple sclerosis. Assay used: immunoSEQ multiplex PCR; TCRdb lists only in-frame clones, some missing. Of 65,000 to 90,000 clones listed, roughly 89% are singletons. The source material was peripheral blood, sampled in the second trimester of pregnancy. Receptors originate from a female donor with multiple sclerosis, enrolled in a pregnancy study. Each CDR3 is given with its conserved first and last residue. A D gene is named only where the DNA matches it firmly. Clone size is stated in some rows and not others, as once, few, many or a class when expanded.

TRBV6-1	few	TRBD2	TRBJ2-3	17	TGTGCCAGCAGTGAGTCGGCGGGGGGGCAGGGCACAGATACGCAGTATTTT	CASSESAGGQGTDTQYF
TRBV10-3	once	NA	TRBJ2-3	13	TGTGCCATCAGTCCCGATAGCAGTCGGACGCAGTATTTT	CAISPDSSRTQYF
TRBV6-6	NA	TRBD1	TRBJ1-5	15	TGTGCCAGCAGTTACTCAGGGGGCTTCAGTCAGCCCCAGCATTTT	CASSYSGGFSQPQHF
TRBV6-5	NA	NA	TRBJ2-3	15	TGTGCCAGCAGTCTCCTTCGAACTACCACAGATACGCAGTATTTT	CASSLLRTTTDTQYF
TRBV29-1	NA	TRBD2	TRBJ2-5	15	TGCAGCGTTGAAGATCGACTAGCGGGGTTTGAGACCCAGTACTTC	CSVEDRLAGFETQYF
TRBV2	NA	TRBD1	TRBJ2-7	15	TGTGCCAGCAGAGCGACAGGGACAGAGGGTGACGAGCAGTACTTC	CASRATGTEGDEQYF
TRBV7-3	NA	TRBD2	TRBJ2-2	15	TGTGCCAGCAGCTCAAGCGGGGGGAATACCGGGGAGCTGTTTTTT	CASSSSGGNTGELFF
TRBV5-6	NA	NA	TRBJ1-1	12	TGTGCCAGCAGCCGTGGAGACACTGAAGCTTTCTTT	CASSRGDTEAFF
TRBV7-9	NA	NA	TRBJ2-7	13	TGTGCCAGCAGCTTAACGGGGTCAAACGAGCAGTACTTC	CASSLTGSNEQYF
TRBV2	NA	TRBD2	TRBJ2-3	15	TGTGCCAGCAGTGTTCTAGCGGGGCGCACAGATACGCAGTATTTT	CASSVLAGRTDTQYF
TRBV28	NA	NA	TRBJ1-4	14	TGTGCCAGCAGTTTAGGAGGGTATAATGAAAAACTGTTTTTT	CASSLGGYNEKLFF
TRBV9	NA	TRBD1	TRBJ1-1	14	TGTGCCAGCAGCGTAAACAGGGGCGGCACTGAAGCTTTCTTT	CASSVNRGGTEAFF
TRBV29-1	NA	NA	TRBJ2-1	14	TGCAGCGTTGAAGGGGGTAGCGGCTACAATGAGCAGTTCTTC	CSVEGGSGYNEQFF
TRBV7-2	NA	TRBD2	TRBJ2-2	16	TGTGCCAGCAGCTTAGCTGCTAGCGGGGTGACCGGGGAGCTGTTTTTT	CASSLAASGVTGELFF
TRBV4-3	NA	NA	TRBJ1-2	13	TGCGCCAGCAGCCAAGAAGGGGTCTATGGCTACACCTTC	CASSQEGVYGYTF
TRBV9	NA	NA	TRBJ2-7	13	TGTGCCAGCAGCGTAGGACAGCTCTACGAGCAGTACTTC	CASSVGQLYEQYF
TRBV9	NA	NA	TRBJ1-2	13	TGTGCCAGCAGCGTAGAGGGGGTCGGAGGCTACACCTTC	CASSVEGVGGYTF
TRBV14	NA	NA	TRBJ2-7	13	TGTGCCAGCAGCCAAGATCGAGCCGGGACACCCCTTTTC	CASSQDRAGTPLF
TRBV7-2	NA	TRBD1	TRBJ1-2	15	TGTGCCAGCAGCTTAGAACAGGGGAGATCCGAGGGCTACACCTTC	CASSLEQGRSEGYTF
TRBV7-2	NA	TRBD2	TRBJ2-3	15	TGTGCCAGCAGCTTAGATGGACTAGGGGCAGATACGCAGTATTTT	CASSLDGLGADTQYF
TRBV5-6	NA	TRBD1	TRBJ2-4	14	TGTGCCAGCAGCTTGGAGACAGGGTGGGACATTCAGTACTTC	CASSLETGWDIQYF
TRBV7-9	NA	NA	TRBJ1-2	14	TGTGCCGGTGGGGGCAGTCAAGCTAACTATGGCTACACCTTC	CAGGGSQANYGYTF
TRBV13	NA	TRBD1	TRBJ1-3	17	TGTGCCAGCAGCTACTACAACGACAGGGGGCCGGGAAACACCATATATTTT	CASSYYNDRGPGNTIYF
TRBV7-9	NA	NA	TRBJ1-1	14	TGTGCCAGCAGTCGTCTTCGAGCGAACACTGAAGCTTTCTTT	CASSRLRANTEAFF
TRBV19	NA	NA	TRBJ1-1	13	TGTGCCAGTACCGCGACGGGGTTCACTGAAGCTTTCTTT	CASTATGFTEAFF
TRBV6-5	NA	NA	TRBJ2-2	13	TGTGCCAGCAGTTACATCGTTACCGGGGAGCTGTTTTTT	CASSYIVTGELFF
TRBV28	NA	NA	TRBJ1-2	15	TGTGCCAGCAGTTTTGGCACACGCCGTATGTTAGGCTACACCTTC	CASSFGTRRMLGYTF
TRBV7-2	NA	NA	TRBJ2-7	18	TGTGCCAGCAGCTTAGGGAGCTCGGGCAGGGCTATTGCCTACGAGCAGTACTTC	CASSLGSSGRAIAYEQYF
TRBV2	NA	NA	TRBJ1-4	15	TGTGCCAGCAGAGCTAGTGGGGAGGGCTATGAAAAACTGTTTTTT	CASRASGEGYEKLFF
TRBV7-3	once	NA	TRBJ2-3	15	TGTGCCAGCAGCTTAAGTCTAGCTCACACAGATACGCAGTATTTT	CASSLSLAHTDTQYF
TRBV4-2	NA	TRBD1	TRBJ2-6	19	TGTGCCAGCAGCCACTCGATAGGGACAGGGTTCGCTGGGGCCAACGTCCTGACTTTC	CASSHSIGTGFAGANVLTF
TRBV4-1	NA	TRBD2	TRBJ2-1	17	TGCGCCAGCAGCCAAGAGGGGACTAATAGGGTCGGCGATGAGCAGTTCTTC	CASSQEGTNRVGDEQFF
TRBV7-2	NA	NA	TRBJ2-7	16	TGTGCCAGCAGCTTAGTAGGGCCAGGGGGGTCCTCCGAGCAGTACTTC	CASSLVGPGGSSEQYF
TRBV28	NA	NA	TRBJ2-4	16	TGTGCCAGCAGTTTAGGTACAGGGTCGGCCAAAAACATTCAGTACTTC	CASSLGTGSAKNIQYF
TRBV9	NA	NA	TRBJ2-2	14	TGTGCCAGCAGGGGGGACACCACCACCGGGGAGCTGTTTTTT	CASRGDTTTGELFF
TRBV19	NA	NA	TRBJ1-1	14	TGTGCCAGTAGTATAGGGGGCCAGAACACTGAAGCTTTCTTT	CASSIGGQNTEAFF
TRBV30	NA	TRBD1	TRBJ1-1	13	TGTGCCTGGAAAGGACAGGGCGACACTGAAGCTTTCTTT	CAWKGQGDTEAFF
TRBV5-5	few	TRBD1	TRBJ2-2	16	TGTGCCAGCAGCTTGGTTCCAGGGGGCAACACCGGGGAGCTGTTTTTT	CASSLVPGGNTGELFF
TRBV29-1	NA	TRBD2	TRBJ2-7	18	TGCAGCGCCTTTTTACGGGGGAGAGCGGGGGGTATGGTCTACGAGCAGTACTTC	CSAFLRGRAGGMVYEQYF
TRBV15	NA	TRBD2	TRBJ2-1	13	TGTGCCACCAGCAGTACGAGAGGAGGGAGGGGGTTCTTC	CATSSTRGGRGFF
TRBV11-2	NA	TRBD2	TRBJ2-5	18	TGTGCCAGCAGCTTAGGACTAGCGGGGGTGGGTGCCCTAAGGGCCCAGTACTTC	CASSLGLAGVGALRAQYF
TRBV7-9	NA	TRBD1	TRBJ1-2	15	TGTGCCAGCAGCTTATGGGACAGTGGAGCCCATGGCTACACCTTC	CASSLWDSGAHGYTF
TRBV2	once	TRBD1	TRBJ1-2	14	TGTGCCAGCAGTACCGACAGGGACACGTATGGCTACACCTTC	CASSTDRDTYGYTF
TRBV6-1	NA	NA	TRBJ1-1	13	TGTGCCAGCAACCCAACAGTGAACACTGAAGCTTTCTTT	CASNPTVNTEAFF
TRBV30	NA	TRBD2	TRBJ2-5	15	TGTGCCTGGAGCGCGGGTAGCGGGAGAGGAGAGACCCAGTACTTC	CAWSAGSGRGETQYF
TRBV7-2	once	NA	TRBJ1-2	17	TGTGCCAGCAGCTTAGGGGCCACAAGGGGTTCAGTGAGTGGCTACACCTTC	CASSLGATRGSVSGYTF
TRBV5-4	few	NA	TRBJ2-1	12	TGTGCCAGCAGCGGAGAATCTAATGAGCAGTTCTTC	CASSGESNEQFF
TRBV6-5	NA	NA	TRBJ1-2	16	TGTGCCAGCAGTTACTCTGGTTCCTCAATAGTTTATGGCTACACCTTC	CASSYSGSSIVYGYTF
TRBV11-2	NA	NA	TRBJ2-2	14	TGTGCCAGCAGCTGGACAACGAACACCGGGGAGCTGTTTTTT	CASSWTTNTGELFF
TRBV30	NA	NA	TRBJ2-7	12	TGTGCCTGGAGTGTGGAGACCTACGAGCAGTACTTC	CAWSVETYEQYF
TRBV5-1	NA	TRBD1	TRBJ1-4	16	TGCGCTAGCAGCTTGGCCCCGGGACAGGGCCGAGAAAAACTGTTTTTT	CASSLAPGQGREKLFF
TRBV7-8	NA	TRBD1	TRBJ1-3	14	TGTGCCAGCAGCTCGGGACAGGGAGGAAACACCATATATTTT	CASSSGQGGNTIYF
TRBV2	NA	NA	TRBJ1-5	14	TGTGCCAGCAGTGCTGGCAGGGAAGATCAGCCCCAGCATTTT	CASSAGREDQPQHF
TRBV6-1	NA	NA	TRBJ2-7	15	TGTGCCAGCAGTGAAGCGCAGGGCAGCTCCTACGAGCAGTACTTC	CASSEAQGSSYEQYF
TRBV7-2	NA	TRBD1	TRBJ2-1	15	TGTGCCAGCAGCTTTGACAGGGGGGAGTACAATGAGCAGTTCTTC	CASSFDRGEYNEQFF
TRBV6-5	NA	NA	TRBJ1-6	14	TGTGCCAGCAGGCTCGGGGGGCTTAATTCACCCCTCCACTTT	CASRLGGLNSPLHF
TRBV7-3	few	TRBD2	TRBJ2-1	16	TGTGCCAGCAGCTTAAGAACTAGCGGGAGTACAAATGAGCAGTTCTTC	CASSLRTSGSTNEQFF
TRBV19	NA	NA	TRBJ2-1	17	TGTGCCAGTAGTACAGCCTCCGGGATGCGAAAAATCAATGAGCAGTTCTTC	CASSTASGMRKINEQFF
TRBV5-1	NA	NA	TRBJ1-1	14	TGCGCCAGCAGCTCGGACAGCCTGAACACTGAAGCTTTCTTT	CASSSDSLNTEAFF